A single sample is the source of the 22 T cell receptor beta chains below, sequenced in a study of blood T cell repertoires in COVID-19. Assay used: immunoSEQ multiplex PCR; TCRdb lists only in-frame clones, some missing. The sample has 70,000 to 100,000 clones; roughly 90% are singletons. Sequencing was performed on peripheral blood. These receptors originate from a man aged 50 to 59 with COVID-19, enrolled during active disease.

This chain uses TRBV5-1 with TRBJ2-7; TRBD1 agrees at 9 bases. Unmatched junction bases numbered 8, after V lost 4 bases and J lost 6 bases. In germline, CDR1 is SGHRS, CDR2 YFSETQ. This CDR3 region has 14 residues. The CDR3 DNA is TGCGCCAGCAGCATCGGGACAGGGTCTGGCGAGCAGTACTTC. Translation: CASSIGTGSGEQYF. The full variable domain, with the rest looked up from reference TRBV5-1 and TRBJ2-7, is KAGVTQTPRYLIKTRGQQVTLSCSPISGHRSVSWYQQTPGQGLQFLFEYFSETQRNKGNFPGRFSGRQFSNSRSEMNVSTLELGDSALYLCASSIGTGSGEQYFGPGTRLTVT.

This clone was detected only once. CDR3: CASTLSGGADEKLFF. The CDR3, as DNA: TGTGCCAGCACCTTGAGTGGGGGGGCAGACGAAAAACTGTTTTTT. The rearrangement uses TRBV7-9 and TRBJ1-4; a weak D match, TRBD1 (6 bases). Trimming took 7 bases from V and 8 from J, leaving 20 bases between them. CDR1 is SEHNR and CDR2 is FQNEAQ in the germline V gene (reference sequence). This CDR3 is 15 amino acids long.

The gene calls are TRBV28 and TRBJ1-2; D is possibly TRBD1 (5 bases). Trimming took 5 bases from V and 2 from J, leaving 9 bases between them. The CDR3 runs 13 residues. Per germline, CDR1 MDHEN and CDR2 SYDVKM. CDR3 sequence reads: CASSPGMNYGYTF. In DNA, the CDR3 is TGTGCCAGCAGTCCAGGGATGAACTATGGCTACACCTTC.

This chain links TRBV3-1 (or the pseudogene TRBV3-2) with TRBJ1-1, with 8 bases lining up with TRBD1. In germline, CDR1 is LGHDT, CDR2 YNNKEL (reference sequence). Trimming at V came to 3 bases and at J to 5 bases, leaving 5 bases not matched to a gene. The CDR3 is made up of 14 amino acids. The CDR3 protein is CASSHQGAWTEAFF. Here the CDR3 DNA reads TGTGCCAGCAGCCATCAGGGGGCGTGGACTGAAGCTTTCTTT.

The chain carries TRBV11-2 and TRBJ1-6, with D tentatively TRBD1 (5 bases). CDR3 size: 14 residues. V was shortened by 7 bases and J by 7 bases, with 14 bases between the two germline ends. CDR1 is SGHAT, CDR2 FQNNGV, per germline. In DNA, the CDR3 is TGTGCCAGCAAGGACACCGTGATGAATTCACCCCTCCACTTT. It yields the protein CASKDTVMNSPLHF. Variable domain in full (rest from reference TRBV11-2 and TRBJ1-6): EAGVAQSPRYKIIEKRQSVAFWCNPISGHATLYWYQQILGQGPKLLIQFQNNGVVDDSQLPKDRFSAERLKGVDSTLKIQPAKLEDSAVYLCASKDTVMNSPLHFGNGTRLTVT.

The J gene is TRBJ2-3, the V gene TRBV10-3; 9 bases map to TRBD2. V was pared by 6 bases and J by 6 bases, with 10 bases of the junction left unmatched. Germline CDR1 and CDR2: ENHRY and SYGVKD. This CDR3 comprises 15 residues. CDR3 nucleotides: TGTGCCATCAGACCCGGAAGCGGGGGGATCGATACGCAGTATTTT. Residues: CAIRPGSGGIDTQYF.

The chain is built from TRBV30 and TRBJ2-2; maybe TRBD2 (7 bases). V was pared by 5 bases and J by 5 bases, with 18 bases between. The CDR3 is 15 residues long. Germline lookup yields CDR1 GTSNPN and CDR2 SVGIG (reference sequence). The CDR3 loop is CAWARTRGRTGELFF. The CDR3 DNA is TGTGCCTGGGCCCGGACGCGGGGGCGAACCGGGGAGCTGTTTTTT.

The CDR3 loop reads CASSPRAPGGDLQETQYF. The CDR3 nucleotides read TGTGCCAGCTCACCAAGGGCTCCGGGAGGGGACCTCCAAGAGACCCAGTACTTC. This chain links TRBV18 with TRBJ2-5; TRBD2 matches 8 bases. This CDR3 is 18 amino acids long. V lost 2 bases, J lost 1 base, and 12 bases stayed unmatched. The germline V gene has CDR1 KGHSH and CDR2 LQKENI.

The rearrangement links TRBV2 to TRBJ1-1; 7 bases are shared with TRBD1. Trimming cost V 4 bases and J 5 bases; bases outside gene matches: 10. The germline V gene encodes CDR1 SNHLY and CDR2 FYNNEI. This CDR3 is 15 amino acids long. For the CDR3, the DNA is TGTGCCAGCAGTGGCCCCCGGACAGGAGGGACTGAAGCTTTCTTT. Translated: CASSGPRTGGTEAFF.

This clone was found a few times. The chain recombines TRBV30 with TRBJ1-2; 7 nucleotides align to TRBD1. The CDR3 is 13 residues long. CDR1 and CDR2 (germline): GTSNPN, SVGIG (reference sequence). With 0 bases clipped from V and 8 bases from J, the junction kept 6 bases outside the gene matches. CDR3 coding DNA: TGTGCCTGGAGTGTTATGTACAGGGGAGGCTACACCTTC. Translation: CAWSVMYRGGYTF.

V is TRBV5-4 and J is TRBJ2-5, with 11 bases aligning to TRBD1. CDR1 and CDR2 (germline): SGHNT, YYREEE (reference sequence). The CDR3 has 14 amino acids. V dropped 4 bases and J dropped 4; count of bases not matched to a gene: 3. CDR3: CASSLGTGGETQYF. CDR3 coding DNA: TGTGCCAGCAGCCTGGGGACAGGGGGAGAGACCCAGTACTTC.

The rearrangement joins TRBV2 to TRBJ1-4; no firm D call. Germline CDR1 and CDR2: SNHLY and FYNNEI. V was trimmed by 8 bases and J by 4 bases, leaving 11 bases between them. This CDR3 comprises 13 residues. Here the CDR3 reads CASSGRVNEKLFF. The CDR3, as DNA: TGTGCCAGCTCGGGGAGGGTTAATGAAAAACTGTTTTTT.

The chain is built from TRBV6-1 and TRBJ2-3; 8 bases fit TRBD2. Trimming cost V 4 bases and J 0 bases; bases outside gene matches: 6. The CDR3 consists of 16 residues. Per germline, CDR1 MNHNS and CDR2 SASEGT. Here the CDR3 DNA reads TGTGCCAGCAGTGCCGCCAGGACTAGCAGCACAGATACGCAGTATTTT. Its protein product is CASSAARTSSTDTQYF.

This chain joins TRBV3-1 (or the pseudogene TRBV3-2) and TRBJ1-5; TRBD1 is a possible D gene (6 bases). There are 13 residues in the CDR3. Trimming removed 4 bases from V and 11 bases from J, with 15 bases in between. Looked up from germline, CDR1 is LGHDT and CDR2 is YNNKEL (reference sequence). This CDR3 reads CASSPSRGGSQHF. DNA of the CDR3: TGTGCCAGCAGCCCCTCCAGGGGAGGGTCCCAGCATTTT.

This chain connects TRBV5-1 to TRBJ2-3; 7 bases map to TRBD1. From germline, CDR1 is SGHRS and CDR2 YFSETQ. The CDR3 is 14 amino acids. J gave up 2 bases and V 3 bases, and 3 bases lay outside the gene matches. CDR3 in DNA: TGCGCCAGCAGCTCCGGGACAGACACAGATACGCAGTATTTT. Encoded protein: CASSSGTDTDTQYF. Using reference TRBV5-1 and TRBJ2-3 for the parts outside the CDR3, the full variable domain is KAGVTQTPRYLIKTRGQQVTLSCSPISGHRSVSWYQQTPGQGLQFLFEYFSETQRNKGNFPGRFSGRQFSNSRSEMNVSTLELGDSALYLCASSSGTDTDTQYFGPGTRLTVL.

The gene calls are TRBV3-1 (or the pseudogene TRBV3-2) and TRBJ1-6; D remains ambiguous. The V end lost 1 base, the J end lost 6 bases, and 10 bases lay between the germline ends. CDR1 is LGHDT, CDR2 YNNKEL, per germline (reference sequence). This CDR3 has 15 residues. In nucleotides, the CDR3 is TGTGCCAGCAGCCAAGCAGGTTTGGGTAATTCACCCCTCCACTTT. Its protein product is CASSQAGLGNSPLHF.

The J gene is TRBJ1-5, the V gene TRBV6-5; D is ambiguous. The CDR3 totals 14 residues. Germline V gene lookup returns CDR1 MNHEY and CDR2 SVGAGI. V was clipped by 6 bases and J by 4 bases, with 13 bases between them. CDR3 bases: TGTGCCAGCAGCCCCGTCGTTCTGAATCAGCCCCAGCATTTT. This gives the protein CASSPVVLNQPQHF.

This chain uses TRBV19 with TRBJ2-7, with D possibly TRBD1 on 5 matching bases. In germline, CDR1 is LNHDA, CDR2 SQIVND (reference sequence). The CDR3 length is 16 residues. V was clipped by 4 bases and J by 0 bases, with 16 bases between them. The CDR3 loop reads CASSTLGRQSSYEQYF. CDR3 bases: TGTGCCAGTAGTACCCTGGGGCGACAGAGCTCCTACGAGCAGTACTTC.

The CDR3: CASSQSPPTEFQETQYF. CDR3 in DNA: TGCGCCAGCAGTCAATCCCCCCCGACAGAGTTCCAAGAGACCCAGTACTTC. The rearrangement links TRBV23-1 to TRBJ2-5, with D possibly TRBD1 on 5 matching bases. TRBV23-1 has ORF status, its function being uncertain. The ends were cut back, 0 bases at V and 1 base at J, with 15 bases in the middle. This CDR3 has 17 amino acids.

The V gene is TRBV19, the J gene TRBJ1-2, with TRBD1 as a possible D gene (6 bases). The CDR3 extends over 14 amino acids. V was shortened by 7 bases and J by 1 base, with 13 bases between the two germline ends. CDR1 and CDR2 (germline): LNHDA, SQIVND (reference sequence). CDR3 sequence (DNA): TGTGCCAGTACCCCGGACAGACTTAACTATGGCTACACCTTC. Translation gives CASTPDRLNYGYTF. Combining the CDR3 with reference TRBV19 and TRBJ1-2 gives the whole variable domain DGGITQSPKYLFRKEGQNVTLSCEQNLNHDAMYWYRQDPGQGLRLIYYSQIVNDFQKGDIAEGYSVSREKKESFPLTVTSAQKNPTAFYLCASTPDRLNYGYTFGSGTRLTVV.

V gene TRBV5-5 combines with J gene TRBJ2-7; 9 bases align to TRBD1. The germline V gene encodes CDR1 SGHKS and CDR2 YYEKEE (reference sequence). The CDR3 consists of 16 residues. V was pared by 6 bases and J by 1 base, with 11 bases of the junction left unmatched. Here the CDR3 reads CASTRDRAVWSYEQYF. Here the CDR3 DNA reads TGTGCCAGCACTCGGGACAGGGCAGTTTGGTCCTACGAGCAGTACTTC. Looking up the rest from reference TRBV5-5 and TRBJ2-7 gives the full variable domain: DAGVTQSPTHLIKTRGQQVTLRCSPISGHKSVSWYQQVLGQGPQFIFQYYEKEERGRGNFPDRFSARQFPNYSSELNVNALLLGDSALYLCASTRDRAVWSYEQYFGPGTRLTVT.

The rearrangement links TRBV19 to TRBJ1-3, with D perhaps matching TRBD1 (5 bases). This CDR3 is built from 15 residues. From germline, CDR1 is LNHDA and CDR2 SQIVND (reference sequence). V was pared by 3 bases and J by 0 bases, with 9 bases between. DNA of the CDR3: TGTGCCAGTAGTATGAGCAGGGCCTCTGGAAACACCATATATTTT. It specifies CASSMSRASGNTIYF.